This T cell receptor beta chain was observed in a study of shared clonotypes between healthy human individuals. Overall study: A donor's plate count was three for CD4 naive and three for CD4 memory; CD8 naive had two and CD8 memory one.

Positively selected for CCR7, the CD45RO-negative cells used as naive CD8 cells excluded terminally differentiated effector memory CD45RA+ cells. There are 14 residues in the CDR3. The germline V and J ends were trimmed by 10 bases and 5 bases, with 19 bases remaining between them. Per the germline V gene, CDR1 is SGHRS and CDR2 is YFSETQ. The DNA input per sorted-subset replicate PCR was approximately 210 ng, corresponding to 30,000 or so T cell genomes. Assay used: immunoSEQ multiplex PCR; TCRdb lists only in-frame clones, some missing. The sample yields about 2.1 million clones, around 95% seen once.

Sequenced input: naive CD8+ T cells from PBMCs. The receptor's source is a man between 18 and 35 years old in good health. Some clones in this sample may be carry-over from other donors' samples. This sequence joins TRBV5-1 and TRBJ2-1, with D perhaps matching TRBD2 (6 bases). CDR3 nucleotide sequence: TGCGCCGACGGGGGAGGACCGCCCCACAATGAGCAGTTCTTC. This translates into CADGGGPPHNEQFF.